These 24 T cell receptor beta chains were all obtained from the same sample, sequenced in a study of CD8 T cells in Susac syndrome. cDNA came from around 0.5 to 1 ug RNA primed by random hexamers. TCRdb recomputed calls from the immunoSEQ multiplex PCR reads with MiXCR, one row per CDR3 protein. The sample includes more than 150,000 distinct CDR3 sequences, 90% to 95% of them seen just once. The sample comprised CD8+ T cells from PBMCs. These receptor sequences come from a human donor with multiple sclerosis.

The gene calls are TRBV29-1 and TRBJ1-2, with 10 bases matching TRBD1. Germline values: CDR1 SQVTM, CDR2 ANQGSEA. The CDR3 loop spans 14 amino acids. The junction had 8 bases not matched to a gene; V was cut back by 5 bases and J by 5 bases. The CDR3 protein is CSVPGQGLRYGYTF. CDR3 DNA: TGCAGCGTTCCGGGACAGGGGCTTAGGTATGGCTACACCTTC.

The V gene is TRBV9, the J gene TRBJ1-1, with D possibly matching TRBD1 (5 bases). The CDR3 has 14 amino acids. Germline CDR1 reads SGDLS; CDR2 reads YYNGEE. Trimming pared 6 bases from V and 2 bases from J, leaving 14 bases between. CDR3 region: CASNRGRVNTEAFF. As DNA, the CDR3 is TGTGCCAGCAACCGCGGCAGGGTTAACACTGAAGCTTTCTTT.

The chain recombines TRBV7-2 with TRBJ1-5, with TRBD1 matching over 10 bases. The CDR3 loop spans 16 amino acids. The V gene's germline CDR1 is SGHTA and CDR2 FQGNSA. The V gene end was trimmed by 5 bases and the J gene end by 2 bases; junction bases not matched to a gene: 6. The CDR3 region is CASSHRTGGGNQPQHF. As DNA, the CDR3 is TGTGCCAGCAGCCACCGGACAGGGGGGGGCAATCAGCCCCAGCATTTT.

The chain combines TRBV27 with TRBJ1-1; D is unclear. The germline V and J ends were trimmed by 1 base and 2 bases, with 8 bases remaining between them. CDR1 and CDR2 (germline): MNHEY, SMNVEV (reference sequence). This CDR3 contains 14 residues. As DNA, the CDR3 is TGTGCCAGCAGTTTATACGGGAGTAACACTGAAGCTTTCTTT. Translation: CASSLYGSNTEAFF.

This clonotype was detected only a few times. The CDR3 loop is CSATDYEQYF. As DNA, the CDR3 is TGCAGCGCCACAGACTACGAGCAGTACTTC. The chain links TRBV29-1 to TRBJ2-7; D not certain. V was pared by 7 bases and J by 3 bases, with 7 bases between. The CDR3 contains 10 residues. The germline V gene encodes CDR1 SQVTM and CDR2 ANQGSEA.

V gene TRBV9 combines with J gene TRBJ1-6; 7 nucleotides agree with TRBD1. With 4 bases clipped from V and 3 bases from J, the junction kept 10 bases outside the gene matches. The CDR3 totals 17 residues. Germline V CDR1 and CDR2: SGDLS, YYNGEE. The CDR3 sequence is CASSPETGTLYNSPLHF. The CDR3 DNA reads as TGTGCCAGCAGCCCCGAGACAGGGACCCTCTATAATTCACCCCTCCACTTT.

The chain joins TRBV2 to TRBJ2-7; TRBD2 matches 8 bases. V shed 10 bases, J shed 5 bases, and the junction held 13 bases outside the gene matches. Germline V gives CDR1 SNHLY, CDR2 FYNNEI. The CDR3 is 14 residues long. CDR3 DNA sequence: TGTGCCACCGCTCGGGGGGGCCGCTCGGACGAGCAGTACTTC. Translation gives CATARGGRSDEQYF. The whole variable domain, remainder taken from reference TRBV2 and TRBJ2-7, is EPEVTQTPSHQVTQMGQEVILRCVPISNHLYFYWYRQILGQKVEFLVSFYNNEISEKSEIFDDQFSVERPDGSNFTLKIRSTKLEDSAMYFCATARGGRSDEQYFGPGTRLTVT.

The V call is TRBV7-8, the J call TRBJ1-4, with D possibly being TRBD1 (6 bases). The CDR3 is 14 residues long. CDR1 is SGHVS and CDR2 is FQNEAQ in the germline V gene. Trimming shortened V by 6 bases and J by 4 bases, and 12 bases separated the two germline ends. The CDR3 reads CASRSGGRNEKLFF. DNA of the CDR3: TGTGCCAGCAGAAGTGGGGGCCGTAATGAAAAACTGTTTTTT.

The CDR3 loop reads CASSPRTGGSSYNEQFF. In DNA form, the CDR3 reads TGTGCCAGCAGCCCCCGGACAGGGGGTTCCTCCTACAATGAGCAGTTCTTC. The chain uses TRBV9 and TRBJ2-1; 10 bases line up with TRBD1. CDR1 and CDR2 from the germline V gene are SGDLS and YYNGEE. The V gene end was trimmed by 4 bases and the J gene end by 0 bases; junction bases not matched to a gene: 7. The CDR3 covers 17 residues.

The chain has TRBV2 and TRBJ2-7, with D possibly matching TRBD1 (7 bases). The germline V gene has CDR1 SNHLY and CDR2 FYNNEI. Trimming shortened V by 7 bases and J by 5 bases, and 18 bases separated the two germline ends. This CDR3 is 14 amino acids long. CDR3 region: CASTAGQRLDEQYF. As DNA, the CDR3 is TGTGCCAGCACGGCGGGACAGAGACTCGACGAGCAGTACTTC.

This clonotype was counted many times. This chain uses TRBV7-2 with TRBJ1-5; D not certain. The length of the CDR3 is 14 residues. V was pared by 0 bases and J by 6 bases, with 9 bases between. The germline CDR1 and CDR2 sequences are SGHTA and FQGNSA. The CDR3 protein is CASSLAGFGQPQHF. For the CDR3, the DNA is TGTGCCAGCAGCTTAGCGGGCTTCGGTCAGCCCCAGCATTTT.

The chain joins TRBV10-2 to TRBJ1-2, with unresolved D. The CDR3 extends over 13 amino acids. Trimming removed 3 bases at V and 7 bases at J, with 12 bases between. Germline V gene lookup returns CDR1 WSHSY and CDR2 SAAADI. CDR3 loop: CASSDGLRGGYTF. CDR3 bases: TGCGCCAGCAGTGATGGACTGCGAGGTGGCTACACCTTC.

The V call is TRBV27, the J call TRBJ1-4; perhaps TRBD1 as D (5 bases). Germline V gene data show CDR1 as MNHEY and CDR2 as SMNVEV (reference sequence). The CDR3 loop spans 15 amino acids. Trimming shortened V by 6 bases and J by 0 bases, and 11 bases separated the two germline ends. Here the CDR3 reads CASRKQGATNEKLFF. CDR3 bases: TGTGCCAGCAGAAAGCAGGGTGCAACTAATGAAAAACTGTTTTTT. The full variable domain, with the rest looked up from reference TRBV27 and TRBJ1-4, is EAQVTQNPRYLITVTGKKLTVTCSQNMNHEYMSWYRQDPGLGLRQIYYSMNVEVTDKGDVPEGYKVSRKEKRNFPLILESPSPNQTSLYFCASRKQGATNEKLFFGSGTQLSVL.

Comments on this clonotype: The junction and the germline gene differ at one end; a read error may be behind it. This sequence joins TRBV12-5 and TRBJ2-1; D not resolved. CDR3 size: 10 residues. Germline V CDR1 and CDR2: LGHNT, FRNRAP. CDR3 residues: CASGLLPVTF. In nucleotides, the CDR3 is TGTGCTAGTGGTTTGCTCCCCGTGACCTTC.

This sequence joins TRBV14 and TRBJ1-2; TRBD1 is a possible D gene (6 bases). Germline V gene lookup returns CDR1 SGHDN and CDR2 FVKESK. Trimming removed 4 bases from V and 5 bases from J, with 17 bases in between. The CDR3 covers 15 residues. CDR3 amino acids: CASSPYRVGVYGYTF. CDR3 coding DNA: TGTGCCAGCAGCCCATACAGGGTTGGAGTATATGGCTACACCTTC.

The chain carries TRBV30 and TRBJ1-1, with a weak D call TRBD1 (5 bases). Trimming cost V 1 base and J 6 bases, with 9 bases left between them. The CDR3 length is 12 residues. The germline gives CDR1 GTSNPN, CDR2 SVGIG (reference sequence). The CDR3, as DNA: TGTGCCTGGAGTGGAGGCAGGGCTGAAGCTTTCTTT. Protein sequence: CAWSGGRAEAFF.

The V and J genes are TRBV19 and TRBJ1-1; a possible D gene is TRBD1 (5 bases). This CDR3 contains 11 residues. Germline V gene lookup returns CDR1 LNHDA and CDR2 SQIVND (reference sequence). The CDR3 coding sequence is TGTGGCCCAGGGAACCTCACTGAAGCTTTCTTT. This gives the protein CGPGNLTEAFF.

V is TRBV11-2 and J is TRBJ2-4; D possibly corresponds to TRBD1 (5 bases). The germline V gene encodes CDR1 SGHAT and CDR2 FQNNGV. Trimming removed 5 bases at V and 3 bases at J, with 14 bases between. CDR3 length: 15 residues. The CDR3 sequence is CASSPTKGVKNIQYF. CDR3 coding DNA: TGTGCCAGCAGCCCTACTAAAGGGGTCAAAAACATTCAGTACTTC.

This clonotype was seen only once. CDR3 DNA: TGTGCCATCATGAACGCCAATGAGCAGTTCTTC. Translation: CAIMNANEQFF. V usage is TRBV10-3 and J usage is TRBJ2-1; D uncertain. Per the germline V gene, CDR1 is ENHRY and CDR2 is SYGVKD. This CDR3 has 11 residues. The V end was cut by 7 bases, the J end by 6 bases, with 7 bases between.

This clonotype was seen more than once but under ten times. The chain uses TRBV30 and TRBJ1-1; D is ambiguous. CDR1 GTSNPN and CDR2 SVGIG come from the germline V gene (reference sequence). The CDR3 has 14 residues. V was cut by 5 bases and J by 2 bases, with 15 bases left in between. CDR3 sequence (DNA): TGTGCCTGGGAAGCGTCCAACGGTAACACTGAAGCTTTCTTT. Amino acids: CAWEASNGNTEAFF.

The rearrangement uses TRBV7-2 and TRBJ2-5; D is tentatively TRBD1 or TRBD2 (6 bases each). V dropped 1 base and J dropped 2 bases, with 11 bases sitting between them. The CDR3 runs to 15 residues. Germline values: CDR1 SGHTA, CDR2 FQGNSA. The CDR3 DNA reads TGTGCCAGCAGCTTAGGCCGGGGGCCTCAAGAGACCCAGTACTTC. Translating it yields CASSLGRGPQETQYF.

The gene calls are TRBV29-1 and TRBJ1-1; D perhaps matches TRBD1 (5 bases). V dropped 8 bases and J dropped 0 bases, with 19 bases sitting between them. The CDR3 is 15 residues long. From germline, CDR1 is SQVTM and CDR2 ANQGSEA. The CDR3, as DNA: TGCAGCCCGTGGGGGTACAGCGGGATGAACACTGAAGCTTTCTTT. As protein: CSPWGYSGMNTEAFF. The whole variable domain, remainder taken from reference TRBV29-1 and TRBJ1-1, is SAVISQKPSRDICQRGTSLTIQCQVDSQVTMMFWYRQQPGQSLTLIATANQGSEATYESGFVIDKFPISRPNLTFSTLTVSNMSPEDSSIYLCSPWGYSGMNTEAFFGQGTRLTVV.

In its sample, this clonotype was seen once. The chain joins TRBV5-1 to TRBJ2-7; a weak D match, TRBD1 (5 bases). The germline V gene encodes CDR1 SGHRS and CDR2 YFSETQ. Trimming left V 0 bases short and J 5 bases short, with 15 bases between. This CDR3 contains 15 residues. The CDR3, as DNA: TGCGCCAGCAGCTTGGGGTCCGGCAGGGTCGACGAGCAGTACTTC. Translated: CASSLGSGRVDEQYF.

The genes are TRBV20-1 and TRBJ1-1; D might be TRBD1 (5 bases). The CDR3 has 15 residues. Per germline, CDR1 DFQATT and CDR2 SNEGSKA (reference sequence). The V end lost 5 bases, the J end lost 5 bases, and 21 bases lay between the germline ends. This CDR3 reads CSAWGIGALGTEAFF. For the CDR3, the DNA is TGCAGTGCTTGGGGGATAGGAGCCCTGGGGACTGAAGCTTTCTTT.